Below are 9 T cell receptor beta chains sequenced from a single sample in a study of shared clonotypes between healthy human individuals. TCRdb's table, derived via immunoSEQ multiplex PCR, lists solely in-frame clones and lacks some. The data hold some 2,500,000 clones, with 85% to 95% observed a single time. The sample comprised naive CD4+ T cells from PBMCs. Subset given: CD45RA+ positively selected. These receptors all stem from a man between 18 and 29 years old in good health. Some clones in this sample may be carry-over from other donors' samples.

The chain combines TRBV5-1 with TRBJ1-1; D is possibly TRBD1 (5 bases). Germline V CDR1 and CDR2: SGHRS, YFSETQ. There are 14 residues in the CDR3. Deletions cut 3 bases from V and 7 bases from J, with 16 bases between. The CDR3: CASSSSTPRDEAFF. The CDR3 coding sequence is TGCGCCAGCAGCTCCTCGACACCCAGGGATGAAGCTTTCTTT.

This clone was picked up one time. The chain's CDR3 is CASSYDRTGNTIYF. The CDR3, as DNA: TGTGCCAGCAGTTACGATAGGACTGGAAACACCATATATTTT. The chain is built from TRBV6-5 and TRBJ1-3; D gene uncertain. V dropped 2 bases and J dropped 2 bases, with 7 bases sitting between them. The CDR3 totals 14 residues. CDR1 and CDR2 (germline): MNHEY, SVGAGI.

This clone occurred once. The V and J genes are TRBV7-9 and TRBJ1-1; tentative D call: TRBD1 (6 bases). Germline V gene sequence: CDR1 SEHNR, CDR2 FQNEAQ (reference sequence). The CDR3 is made up of 15 amino acids. The germline V and J ends were trimmed by 4 bases and 2 bases, with 14 bases remaining between them. The CDR3 sequence is CASSSDTGRNTEAFF. The CDR3 DNA reads TGTGCCAGCAGCTCCGATACAGGGCGAAACACTGAAGCTTTCTTT.

The chain uses TRBV28 and TRBJ2-1; TRBD2 aligns across 11 bases. The CDR3 covers 17 residues. CDR1 MDHEN and CDR2 SYDVKM come from the germline V gene. The V gene end was trimmed by 7 bases and the J gene end by 7 bases; junction bases not matched to a gene: 15. DNA for the CDR3: TGTGCCAGCACTGAAAGGGGGCTAGCGGGAGGAAGGAATGAGCAGTTCTTC. This gives the protein CASTERGLAGGRNEQFF. Looking up the rest from reference TRBV28 and TRBJ2-1 gives the full variable domain: DVKVTQSSRYLVKRTGEKVFLECVQDMDHENMFWYRQDPGLGLRLIYFSYDVKMKEKGDIPEGYSVSREKKERFSLILESASTNQTSMYLCASTERGLAGGRNEQFFGPGTRLTVL.

This chain's CDR3 is CASSPPPGQGVKSQPQHF. DNA of the CDR3: TGTGCCAGCTCACCTCCGCCGGGACAGGGGGTAAAAAGTCAGCCCCAGCATTTT. The gene calls are TRBV18 and TRBJ1-5; TRBD1 matches at 11 bases. The germline gives CDR1 KGHSH, CDR2 LQKENI. There are 18 residues in the CDR3. With 3 bases clipped from V and 6 bases from J, the junction kept 13 bases outside the gene matches.

About this clone: At the DNA level, this CDR3 is encoded by other sequences in the same sample as well. V is TRBV25-1 and J is TRBJ2-7; D gene uncertain. The length of the CDR3 is 13 residues. Germline V CDR1 and CDR2: MGHDK, SYGVNS. Trimming removed 3 bases at V and 4 bases at J, with 10 bases between. The CDR3 region is CASSEASTYEQYF. The CDR3 DNA sequence: TGTGCCAGCAGTGAGGCTAGTACGTACGAGCAGTACTTC.

This clone was picked up a small number of times. The same CDR3 also results from other DNA sequences found in this sample. The rearrangement uses TRBV5-1 and TRBJ2-1, with 9 bases aligning to TRBD2. This CDR3 is 15 amino acids long. CDR1 and CDR2 (germline): SGHRS, YFSETQ. V trimming: 4 bases; J trimming: 7 bases; junction bases outside the gene matches: 9. The chain's CDR3 is CASSLSPTSGNEQFF. In DNA form, the CDR3 reads TGCGCCAGCAGCCTCTCTCCAACTAGCGGGAATGAGCAGTTCTTC.

This chain connects TRBV2 to TRBJ2-7; 7 positions match TRBD1. This CDR3 spans 12 amino acids. Germline trimming cut 10 bases from V and 6 bases from J; bases unmatched to any gene: 9. CDR1 is SNHLY, CDR2 FYNNEI, per germline. CDR3: CATGSGGPEQYF. In DNA form, the CDR3 reads TGTGCCACTGGGTCAGGGGGTCCCGAGCAGTACTTC.

This chain uses TRBV6-5 with TRBJ2-2; perhaps TRBD2 as D (6 bases). The V gene's germline CDR1 is MNHEY and CDR2 SVGAGI. This CDR3 spans 15 amino acids. V was trimmed by 5 bases and J by 4 bases, leaving 14 bases between them. CDR3 sequence (DNA): TGTGCCAGCAGTCGCGGGACGCCTATCACCGGGGAGCTGTTTTTT. It specifies CASSRGTPITGELFF.